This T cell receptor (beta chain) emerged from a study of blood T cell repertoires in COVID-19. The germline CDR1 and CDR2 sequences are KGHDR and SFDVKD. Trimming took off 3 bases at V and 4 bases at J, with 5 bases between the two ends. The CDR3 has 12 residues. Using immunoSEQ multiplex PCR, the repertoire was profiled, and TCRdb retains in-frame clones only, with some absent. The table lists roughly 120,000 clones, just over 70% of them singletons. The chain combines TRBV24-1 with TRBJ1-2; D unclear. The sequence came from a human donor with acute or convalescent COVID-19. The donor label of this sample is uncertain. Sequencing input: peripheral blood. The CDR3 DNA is TGTGCCACCAGTGATGGCGGCTATGGCTACACCTTC. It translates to CATSDGGYGYTF.